One sample yielded the 20 T cell receptor beta chains listed below, sequenced in a study of glioma-infiltrating T cells. The iRepertoire nested amplicon-rescue multiplex PCR amplified TCR alpha and beta CDR3s from RNA. One entry per CDR3 protein, called by TCRdb with MiXCR from the multiplex PCR reads. The profile shows about 110,000 distinct CDR3 sequences, about 25% of them singletons. The specimen sequenced was glioma tissue, nonneoplastic brain tissue, or PBMCs (not recorded which). The receptors here all came from a human donor with low-grade glioma or glioblastoma, undergoing nonglioma brain surgery, or in good health (not recorded which).

This clonotype was seen a handful of times. The rearrangement joins TRBV30 to TRBJ2-3; D is unclear. The CDR3 is 14 amino acids. The germline CDR1 and CDR2 sequences are GTSNPN and SVGIG (reference sequence). Trimming cost V 2 bases and J 4 bases, with 13 bases left between them. The CDR3 reads CAWSRRAGADTQYF. The CDR3 region has the DNA TGTGCCTGGAGTCGCCGGGCTGGGGCAGATACGCAGTATTTT.

This clonotype was counted only a few times. The chain couples TRBV5-1 to TRBJ1-1; D gene uncertain. This CDR3 region has 13 residues. V was clipped by 4 bases and J by 1 base, with 8 bases between them. The germline V gene has CDR1 SGHRS and CDR2 YFSETQ. The CDR3 loop reads CASSDTRNTEAFF. The CDR3 nucleotides read TGCGCCAGCAGCGATACCAGGAACACTGAAGCTTTCTTT.

On this clonotype itself: This may stem from a read error, because a much larger clone lies one nucleotide away. The rearrangement uses TRBV29-1 and TRBJ2-1; D might be TRBD1 (5 bases). CDR1 SQVTM and CDR2 ANQGSEA come from the germline V gene. The CDR3 length is 13 residues. Between the trimmed V and J ends, which lost 7 bases and 6 bases, there was a span of 16 bases. The chain's CDR3 is CSAKTEAPNEQFF. CDR3 in DNA: TGCAGCGCCAAGACAGAGGCCCCCAATGAGCAGTTCTTC.

As concerns this clonotype: One junction end does not reproduce the germline sequence, and a read error may be involved. The chain has TRBV6-2 or TRBV6-3 and TRBJ2-1, with 8 positions matching TRBD1. Germline loops: CDR1 MNHEY, CDR2 SVGEGT. This CDR3 is built from 14 residues. The CDR3 DNA follows: TGTGCCAGCAGTTATTCGGACAGGGTCCACGAGCGGTTCTTC. As protein: CASSYSDRVHERFF.

This sequence joins TRBV19 and TRBJ2-3; no clear D. From germline, CDR1 is LNHDA and CDR2 SQIVND (reference sequence). The CDR3 loop spans 13 amino acids. With 6 bases removed from V and 0 bases from J, the gap between germline ends came to 7 bases. The CDR3 sequence is CASSGTSTDTQYF. The CDR3 nucleotides read TGTGCCAGTAGCGGAACTAGCACAGATACGCAGTATTTT. Full variable domain (remainder filled in from reference TRBV19 and TRBJ2-3): DGGITQSPKYLFRKEGQNVTLSCEQNLNHDAMYWYRQDPGQGLRLIYYSQIVNDFQKGDIAEGYSVSREKKESFPLTVTSAQKNPTAFYLCASSGTSTDTQYFGPGTRLTVL.

J is TRBJ1-5 and V is TRBV28; D might be TRBD1 (6 bases). The CDR3 contains 15 residues. V was pared by 2 bases and J by 13 bases, with 21 bases between. Germline assignment: CDR1 MDHEN and CDR2 SYDVKM. CDR3 in amino acids: CASSLLTGLGQQQHF. Written as DNA, the CDR3 is TGTGCCAGCAGTTTACTCACAGGGCTCGGGCAGCAACAGCATTTT.

Note on this clonotype: The conserved final phenylalanine or tryptophan is absent from the CDR3, which likely points to a read error. The DNA is omitted, as the CDR3 cannot be located on it reliably, and the CDR3 follows TCRdb's listing. The genes are TRBV4-1 and TRBJ2-7; the table's D call, TRBD1, has no DNA check behind it. Per germline, CDR1 MGHRA and CDR2 YSYEKL. The CDR3 length is 13 residues, termini included. CDR3 residues: CASSPWTGDEHYL.

The chain is built from TRBV7-8 and TRBJ2-7; TRBD1 is a possible D gene (6 bases). The length of the CDR3 is 15 residues. Germline lookup yields CDR1 SGHVS and CDR2 FQNEAQ. V lost 6 bases to trimming and J lost 7 bases, with 22 bases between them. The CDR3 DNA reads TGTGCCAGCAGATGGGTGGACAGTACTCCGGGGGAGCAGTACTTC. Translated, it gives CASRWVDSTPGEQYF.

The chain links TRBV5-1 to TRBJ2-5, with unresolved D. V lost 2 bases, J lost 0 bases, and 5 bases lay in between. The CDR3 is 13 amino acids. Looked up from germline, CDR1 is SGHRS and CDR2 is YFSETQ. The CDR3 DNA follows: TGCGCCAGCAGCTTACTGTACCAAGAGACCCAGTACTTC. Protein sequence: CASSLLYQETQYF.

This clonotype was found many times. The chain links TRBV29-1 to TRBJ2-3, with 8 bases fitting TRBD1. This CDR3 is 13 amino acids long. Germline trimming cut 3 bases from V and 2 bases from J; bases unmatched to any gene: 1. Looked up from germline, CDR1 is SQVTM and CDR2 is ANQGSEA. CDR3 sequence reads: CSVEDRDTDTQYF. The CDR3, as DNA: TGCAGCGTTGAGGACAGGGACACAGATACGCAGTATTTT.

This clonotype was counted a few times. V gene TRBV5-4 combines with J gene TRBJ1-4; D is ambiguous. The CDR3 is 13 residues long. In germline, CDR1 is SGHNT, CDR2 YYREEE (reference sequence). V was clipped by 5 bases and J by 6 bases, with 11 bases between them. The CDR3, as DNA: TGTGCCAGCAGTCACAAGGGAGATGAAAAACTGTTTTTT. Translating it yields CASSHKGDEKLFF.

This clonotype was detected only a few times. The rearrangement links TRBV12-3 or TRBV12-4 to TRBJ1-1, with D perhaps matching TRBD1 (5 bases). The CDR3 is 16 amino acids. The V end was cut by 7 bases, the J end by 0 bases, with 18 bases between. The CDR3 sequence: CASTLPEQVLNTEAFF. For the CDR3, the DNA is TGTGCCAGCACTTTGCCCGAACAGGTTTTGAACACTGAAGCTTTCTTT.

To note about this clonotype: The junction does not match germline at one end; this may be a read error. The rearrangement joins TRBV20-1 to TRBJ1-1; TRBD1 might be the D (5 bases). The germline V gene has CDR1 DFQATT and CDR2 SNEGSKA (reference sequence). This CDR3 contains 14 residues. The CDR3 protein is CSAAPGFMKTEAFF. The CDR3 DNA reads as TGCAGTGCAGCCCCAGGGTTTATGAAGACTGAAGCTTTCTTT.

This clonotype was found many times. Given a much more abundant clone one base away, this may be a read error. The CDR3 does not end in the conserved phenylalanine or tryptophan, so this is likely a read error. The chain employs TRBV6-4 and TRBJ1-6; 7 positions match TRBD1. CDR1 MRHNA and CDR2 SNTAGT come from the germline V gene. Germline trimming cut 2 bases from V and 10 bases from J; bases unmatched to any gene: 2. This CDR3 region has 13 residues. The chain's CDR3 is CASSDDRESPLHL. For the CDR3, the DNA is TGTGCCAGCAGTGACGACAGGGAATCACCCCTCCACCTT.

The sample holds many counts of this clonotype. V is TRBV27 and J is TRBJ2-7; D is possibly TRBD1 (6 bases). CDR1 is MNHEY and CDR2 is SMNVEV in the germline V gene (reference sequence). This CDR3 has 12 residues. V was clipped by 6 bases and J by 3 bases, with 9 bases between them. The CDR3 DNA follows: TGTGCCAGCAGGGACAGTTTCTACGAGCAGTACTTC. Its translation is CASRDSFYEQYF.

Ten or more counts support this clonotype. The chain recombines TRBV3-1 with TRBJ2-3, with D perhaps being TRBD1 or TRBD2 (6 bases each). The V end was cut by 4 bases, the J end by 4 bases, with 15 bases between. The germline gives CDR1 LGHDT, CDR2 YNNKEL (reference sequence). This CDR3 region has 15 residues. This CDR3 is CASSPRGADADTQYF. Here the CDR3 DNA reads TGTGCCAGCAGCCCGAGGGGGGCGGATGCAGATACGCAGTATTTT.

This clonotype has ten or more counts. This chain links TRBV6-2 or TRBV6-3 with TRBJ1-2, with TRBD1 matching over 7 bases. The CDR3 length is 15 residues. Germline CDR1 and CDR2: MNHEY and SVGEGT. J gave up 4 bases and V 4 bases, and 9 bases lay outside the gene matches. The CDR3 region is CASSWRGDRVYGYTF. Here the CDR3 DNA reads TGTGCCAGCAGTTGGAGGGGCGACAGGGTCTATGGCTACACCTTC.

Many counts were recorded for this clonotype. The chain links TRBV7-2 to TRBJ1-2, with 7 bases that match TRBD1. The V and J ends lost 5 bases and 4 bases, in that order; junction bases with no gene match: 7. Germline V CDR1 and CDR2: SGHTA, FQGNSA. There are 14 residues in the CDR3. The CDR3 reads CASSRQGGVYGYTF. The DNA for the CDR3 is TGTGCCAGCAGCCGACAGGGAGGAGTCTATGGCTACACCTTC.

This clonotype was found many times. V usage is TRBV28 and J usage is TRBJ1-4; no clear D gene. The V and J ends lost 7 bases and 5 bases respectively, with 8 bases between them. The CDR3 is 12 residues long. CDR1 is MDHEN, CDR2 SYDVKM, per germline. CDR3 loop: CASTLTNEKLFF. The CDR3 region has the DNA TGTGCCAGCACCCTGACGAATGAAAAACTGTTTTTT.

In this sample, this clonotype turned up many times. The rearrangement links TRBV28 to TRBJ2-1; 10 bases are shared with TRBD2. The CDR3 spans 16 residues. Trimming at V came to 5 bases and at J to 4 bases, leaving 8 bases not matched to a gene. Germline values: CDR1 MDHEN, CDR2 SYDVKM. CDR3 region: CASSPPGLAQYNEQFF. As DNA, the CDR3 is TGTGCCAGCAGTCCTCCGGGACTAGCGCAGTACAATGAGCAGTTCTTC.